The following is a T cell receptor (beta chain) sequence with its context. There are 21 residues in the CDR3. In germline, CDR1 is MGHRA, CDR2 YSYEKL. V lost 2 bases to trimming and J lost 0 bases, with 26 bases between them. This entry comes from a study of shared clonotypes between healthy human individuals. On the study more broadly: For every donor, three CD4 naive, three CD4 memory, two CD8 naive and one CD8 memory plates were used.

Using immunoSEQ multiplex PCR, the repertoire was profiled, and TCRdb retains in-frame clones only, with some absent. The sample lists around 2,000,000 clones, 85% to 95% occurring once. Naive CD8 cells were CD45RO-negative, positively selected for CCR7, excluding terminally differentiated effector memory CD45RA+ cells. The chain combines TRBV4-1 with TRBJ1-3; D gene unclear. The TCR originated in a man aged 18 to 35 in good health. Some clones in this sample may be carry-over from other donors' samples. The sequenced material came from naive CD8+ T cells from PBMCs. The CDR3 spells CASSQKIGNYKGNSSGNTIYF. The CDR3 bases are TGCGCCAGCAGCCAAAAAATAGGCAATTATAAGGGCAACTCCTCTGGAAACACCATATATTTT.